This T cell receptor (beta chain) was identified during a study of T-cell reconstitution after alpha-beta-depleted transplantation in children. CDR3 length equals 12 residues. V lost 8 bases and J 0 bases, leaving 10 bases between the germline ends. The germline V gene encodes CDR1 DFQATT and CDR2 SNEGSKA (reference sequence). Details on this clonotype: The antigen is unknown.

Study-level results: Recipient T cells and thymic progenitors that survived were the source of the high TCRbeta diversity seen at day 60 in some patients. Newly produced T cells mostly provided counts and TCRbeta diversity after one year, as hyperexpanded clones declined. Expanded graft clones, several hundred of them, were reportedly the source of alpha-beta T cells about two months after transplant.

This sample's TCRbeta library carried unique molecular identifier barcodes. TCRdb analysed the PCR reads with MiXCR anew, one entry per CDR3 protein. The table lists around 960,000 distinct CDR3 sequences, about 30% of them singletons. This chain connects TRBV20-1 to TRBJ1-1, with D uncertain. The source was PBMCs, mostly from graft donor cells, collected 360 days after TCRalphabeta/CD19-depleted stem cell transplant. The TCR was taken from a boy under two years old who had a stem cell transplant for SCID, so the T cells may come from the graft donor. The CDR3 DNA is TGCAGTCCGGCGGGGTTGAACACTGAAGCTTTCTTT. Protein product: CSPAGLNTEAFF.